A selection of T cell receptor beta chains follows, all from one sample in a study of T cell responses to AZD1222 COVID-19 vaccine. Libraries were prepared by immunoSEQ multiplex PCR; TCRdb keeps only in-frame clonotypes and omits some of them. The sample yields 110,000 to 150,000 clones, about 92% seen once. The sample was peripheral blood, taken on day 0 of AZD1222 vaccination. Every receptor here comes from an adult in good health. Each CDR3 is given with its conserved first and last residue. A D gene is named only where the DNA matches it firmly. The size entry is marked missing in some rows and otherwise reads once, few, many or a size class.

v_gene	abundance	j_gene	d_gene	CDR3aa	CDR3nt
TRBV5-1	once	TRBJ1-1	NA	CASSFDGNTEAFF	TGCGCCAGCAGCTTCGACGGGAACACTGAAGCTTTCTTT
TRBV30	once	TRBJ1-1	TRBD1	CAWDRGNTEAFF	TGTGCCTGGGACAGGGGGAACACTGAAGCTTTCTTT
TRBV19	NA	TRBJ2-3	NA	CASSISPSAPTDTQYF	TGTGCCAGTAGTATTTCGCCTAGCGCCCCCACAGATACGCAGTATTTT
TRBV7-9	NA	TRBJ1-4	NA	CASAGGAGATNEKLFF	TGTGCCAGCGCCGGGGGGGCAGGGGCAACTAATGAAAAACTGTTTTTT
TRBV24-1	NA	TRBJ2-5	NA	CATSDPKDGTYQETQYF	TGTGCCACCAGTGACCCAAAGGACGGGACGTACCAAGAGACCCAGTACTTC
TRBV2	NA	TRBJ1-1	NA	CASTWRGSSGAFF	TGTGCCAGCACATGGAGGGGGTCATCGGGGGCTTTCTTT
TRBV7-3	NA	TRBJ2-1	NA	CASSLVGNGYNEQFF	TGTGCCAGCAGCCTCGTGGGGAACGGCTACAATGAGCAGTTCTTC
TRBV15	NA	TRBJ1-5	NA	CATSRDVNQPQHF	TGTGCCACCAGCAGAGATGTAAATCAGCCCCAGCATTTT
TRBV7-3	NA	TRBJ2-7	NA	CASSPQASVPYEQYF	TGTGCCAGCAGCCCGCAGGCTAGCGTTCCCTACGAGCAGTACTTC
TRBV27	once	TRBJ2-1	TRBD2	CASSLGAGGYNEQFF	TGTGCCAGCAGTTTAGGGGCGGGGGGGTACAATGAGCAGTTCTTC
TRBV30	NA	TRBJ1-2	NA	CAWSIRAAYGYTF	TGTGCCTGGAGTATACGGGCAGCCTATGGCTACACCTTC
TRBV5-6	NA	TRBJ1-2	NA	CASSPTGKYGYTF	TGTGCCAGCAGCCCGACAGGAAAATATGGCTACACCTTC
TRBV27	NA	TRBJ2-7	NA	CASSIRQRSYEQYF	TGTGCCAGCAGTATAAGACAGAGGAGCTACGAGCAGTACTTC
TRBV18	once	TRBJ1-1	NA	CASSLPLGLEAFF	TGTGCCAGCTCACTCCCCCTTGGGCTTGAAGCTTTCTTT
TRBV25-1	NA	TRBJ1-4	TRBD1	CASSEGGGREKLFF	TGTGCCAGCAGTGAAGGAGGGGGCCGTGAAAAACTGTTTTTT
TRBV30	NA	TRBJ2-6	NA	CAWTPGANVLTF	TGTGCCTGGACCCCTGGGGCCAACGTCCTGACTTTC
TRBV12-3/TRBV12-4	NA	TRBJ2-3	NA	CASRRPGWDTQYF	TGTGCCAGCAGACGCCCAGGCTGGGATACGCAGTATTTT
TRBV6-6	NA	TRBJ2-5	NA	CASMRLGVEETQYF	TGTGCCAGCATGAGACTAGGAGTAGAAGAGACCCAGTACTTC
TRBV27	once	TRBJ2-7	NA	CASSFRDTYEQYF	TGTGCCAGCAGTTTCCGGGACACCTACGAGCAGTACTTC
TRBV6-5	NA	TRBJ1-2	NA	CASSYSTGVGDGYTF	TGTGCCAGCAGTTACTCGACTGGGGTCGGGGATGGCTACACCTTC
TRBV6-2/TRBV6-3	once	TRBJ1-2	TRBD1	CASSHLGTVGAYGYTF	TGTGCCAGCAGCCACCTCGGGACAGTCGGGGCCTATGGCTACACCTTC
TRBV7-9	few	TRBJ1-4	NA	CASSATEKLFF	TGTGCCAGCAGCGCGACCGAAAAACTGTTTTTT
TRBV23-1	NA	TRBJ1-4	NA	CASSQHLSGAWYEKLFF	TGCGCCAGCAGTCAACACCTTTCAGGGGCTTGGTATGAAAAACTGTTTTTT
TRBV6-2/TRBV6-3	NA	TRBJ1-5	NA	CASSPLEGNQPQHF	TGTGCCAGCAGTCCCTTGGAGGGGAATCAGCCCCAGCATTTT
TRBV7-3	NA	TRBJ2-2	TRBD2	CASSQGLAGAGELFF	TGTGCCAGCAGCCAAGGACTAGCGGGGGCCGGGGAGCTGTTTTTT
TRBV6-2/TRBV6-3	NA	TRBJ1-1	NA	CASSQPGELSMNTEAFF	TGTGCCAGCAGTCAACCGGGCGAGCTCAGCATGAACACTGAAGCTTTCTTT
TRBV10-1	NA	TRBJ1-1	NA	CASSAPGQNTEAFF	TGCGCCAGCAGCGCTCCGGGACAGAACACTGAAGCTTTCTTT
TRBV28	NA	TRBJ1-2	NA	CASPLPSGGYTF	TGTGCCAGTCCCCTTCCCTCGGGGGGCTACACCTTC
TRBV10-3	NA	TRBJ1-1	NA	CAISAPGKVAEAFF	TGTGCCATCAGTGCCCCAGGGAAGGTCGCTGAAGCTTTCTTT
TRBV2	NA	TRBJ1-1	TRBD1	CASNRGPDTEAFF	TGTGCCAGCAACAGGGGGCCGGACACTGAAGCTTTCTTT
TRBV30	NA	TRBJ1-5	NA	CAWSPSQDQPQHF	TGTGCCTGGAGCCCCAGCCAGGATCAGCCCCAGCATTTT
TRBV10-3	NA	TRBJ1-1	NA	CASFGLNTEAFF	TGTGCCAGCTTTGGACTAAACACTGAAGCTTTCTTT
TRBV5-3	NA	TRBJ2-1	TRBD2	CARPRWRGASYNEQFF	TGTGCCAGACCCAGATGGCGGGGGGCCTCCTACAATGAGCAGTTCTTC
TRBV5-1	NA	TRBJ1-3	NA	CASSLGQGNTIYF	TGCGCCAGCAGCTTGGGACAGGGAAACACCATATATTTT
TRBV9	NA	TRBJ1-5	NA	CASSADGNSNQPQHF	TGTGCCAGCAGCGCCGACGGTAATAGCAATCAGCCCCAGCATTTT
TRBV5-8	NA	TRBJ1-4	NA	CASGRGVLFF	TGTGCCAGCGGCCGGGGGGTGTTGTTTTTT
TRBV24-1	NA	TRBJ2-1	NA	CATSDLYEQFF	TGTGCCACCAGTGATCTTTATGAGCAGTTCTTC
TRBV5-1	NA	TRBJ1-1	NA	CASSLGRAAEAFF	TGCGCCAGCAGCTTGGGGCGCGCAGCTGAAGCTTTCTTT
TRBV20-1	NA	TRBJ2-2	NA	CSASSQGNTGELFF	TGCAGTGCTAGTTCTCAGGGTAACACCGGGGAGCTGTTTTTT
TRBV19	NA	TRBJ1-1	NA	CASSPRRLNTEAFF	TGTGCCAGTAGTCCTAGACGGTTGAACACTGAAGCTTTCTTT